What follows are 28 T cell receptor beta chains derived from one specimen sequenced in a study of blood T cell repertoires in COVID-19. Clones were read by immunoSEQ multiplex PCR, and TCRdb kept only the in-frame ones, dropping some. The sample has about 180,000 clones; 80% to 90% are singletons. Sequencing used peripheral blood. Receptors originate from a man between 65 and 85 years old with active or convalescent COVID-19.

The CDR3: CASATTGGIGYGYTF. CDR3 bases: TGTGCCAGCGCCACCACAGGGGGCATCGGCTATGGCTACACCTTC. The chain combines TRBV19 with TRBJ1-2; TRBD1 aligns across 9 bases. This CDR3 has 15 amino acids. With V trimmed by 9 bases and J by 4 bases, 12 bases remained unmatched. Germline CDR1 is LNHDA and CDR2 is SQIVND (reference sequence).

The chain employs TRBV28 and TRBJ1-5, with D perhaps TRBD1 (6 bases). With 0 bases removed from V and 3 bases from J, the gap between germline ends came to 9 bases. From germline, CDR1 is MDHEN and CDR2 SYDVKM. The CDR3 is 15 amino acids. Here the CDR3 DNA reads TGTGCCAGCAGTTTATGGAGGACAGTCAATCAGCCCCAGCATTTT. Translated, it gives CASSLWRTVNQPQHF.

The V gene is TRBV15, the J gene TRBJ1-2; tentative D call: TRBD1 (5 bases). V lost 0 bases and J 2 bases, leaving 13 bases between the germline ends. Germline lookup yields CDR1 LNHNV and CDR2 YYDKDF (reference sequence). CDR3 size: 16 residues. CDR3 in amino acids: CATSRETAALNYGYTF. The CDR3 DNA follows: TGTGCCACCAGCAGAGAGACAGCCGCCCTGAACTATGGCTACACCTTC.

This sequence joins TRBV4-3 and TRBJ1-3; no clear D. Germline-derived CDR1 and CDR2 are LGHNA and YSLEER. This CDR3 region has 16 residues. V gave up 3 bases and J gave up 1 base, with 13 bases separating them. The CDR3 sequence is CASSQNSLGSGNTIYF. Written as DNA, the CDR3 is TGCGCCAGCAGCCAGAACTCTCTCGGGTCTGGAAACACCATATATTTT.

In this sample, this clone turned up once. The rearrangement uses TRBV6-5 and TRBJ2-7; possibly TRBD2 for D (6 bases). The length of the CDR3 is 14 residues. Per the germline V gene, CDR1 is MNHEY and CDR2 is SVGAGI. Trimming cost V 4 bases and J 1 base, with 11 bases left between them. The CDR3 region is CASSLGGQSYEQYF. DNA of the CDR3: TGTGCCAGCAGTTTAGGAGGGCAGTCCTACGAGCAGTACTTC.

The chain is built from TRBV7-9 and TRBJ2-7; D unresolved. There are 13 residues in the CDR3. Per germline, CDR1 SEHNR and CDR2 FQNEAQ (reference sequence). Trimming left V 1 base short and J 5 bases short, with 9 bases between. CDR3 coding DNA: TGTGCCAGCAGCTTAGACACGAGGCACGAGCAGTACTTC. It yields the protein CASSLDTRHEQYF.

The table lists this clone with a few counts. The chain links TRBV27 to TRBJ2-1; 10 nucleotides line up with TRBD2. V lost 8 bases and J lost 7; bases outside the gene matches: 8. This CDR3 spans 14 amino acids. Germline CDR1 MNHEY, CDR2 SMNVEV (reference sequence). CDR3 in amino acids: CASAPSGSWNEQFF. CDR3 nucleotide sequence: TGTGCCAGCGCCCCTAGCGGGAGTTGGAATGAGCAGTTCTTC.

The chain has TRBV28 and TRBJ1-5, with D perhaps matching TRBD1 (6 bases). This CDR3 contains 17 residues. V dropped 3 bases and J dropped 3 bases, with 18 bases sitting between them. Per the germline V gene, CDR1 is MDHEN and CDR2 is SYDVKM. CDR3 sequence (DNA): TGTGCCAGCAGTTTGATTAAGACAGGAACATTCAATCAGCCCCAGCATTTT. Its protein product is CASSLIKTGTFNQPQHF.

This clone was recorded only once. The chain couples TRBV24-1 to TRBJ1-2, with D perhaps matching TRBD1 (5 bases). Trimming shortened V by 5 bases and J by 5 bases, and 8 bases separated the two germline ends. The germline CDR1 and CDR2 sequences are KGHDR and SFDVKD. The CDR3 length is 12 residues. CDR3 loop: CATSVQEYGYTF. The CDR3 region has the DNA TGTGCCACCAGTGTACAGGAATATGGCTACACCTTC.

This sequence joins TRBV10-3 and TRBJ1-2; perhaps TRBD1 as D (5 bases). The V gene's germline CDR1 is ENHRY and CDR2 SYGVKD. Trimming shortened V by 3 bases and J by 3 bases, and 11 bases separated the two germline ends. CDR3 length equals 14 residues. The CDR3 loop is CAISDSTVDYGYTF. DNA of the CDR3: TGTGCCATCAGTGATTCGACAGTAGACTATGGCTACACCTTC.

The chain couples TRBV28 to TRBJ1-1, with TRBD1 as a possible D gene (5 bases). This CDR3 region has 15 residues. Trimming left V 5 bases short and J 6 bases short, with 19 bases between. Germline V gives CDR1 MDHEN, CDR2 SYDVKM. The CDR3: CASSPGGEDLPEAFF. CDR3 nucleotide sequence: TGTGCCAGCAGTCCCGGGGGTGAGGACTTGCCTGAAGCTTTCTTT.

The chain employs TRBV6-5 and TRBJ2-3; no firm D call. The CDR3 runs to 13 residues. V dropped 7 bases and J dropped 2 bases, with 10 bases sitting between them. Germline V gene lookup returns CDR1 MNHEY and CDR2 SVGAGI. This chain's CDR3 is CASNRVFTDTQYF. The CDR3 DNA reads TGTGCCAGCAACCGGGTATTCACAGATACGCAGTATTTT.

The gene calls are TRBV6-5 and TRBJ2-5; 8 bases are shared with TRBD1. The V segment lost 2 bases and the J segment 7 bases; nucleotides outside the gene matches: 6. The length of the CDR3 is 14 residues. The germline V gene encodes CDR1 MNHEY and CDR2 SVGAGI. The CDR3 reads CASSYRTGPATQYF. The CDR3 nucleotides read TGTGCCAGCAGTTACAGGACAGGGCCGGCGACCCAGTACTTC.

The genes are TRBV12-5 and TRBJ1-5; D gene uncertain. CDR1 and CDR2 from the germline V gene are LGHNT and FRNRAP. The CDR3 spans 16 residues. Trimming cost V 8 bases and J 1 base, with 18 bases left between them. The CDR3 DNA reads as TGTGCTAGTTCCCATGACCGGGGATCGAGCAATCAGCCCCAGCATTTT. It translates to CASSHDRGSSNQPQHF.

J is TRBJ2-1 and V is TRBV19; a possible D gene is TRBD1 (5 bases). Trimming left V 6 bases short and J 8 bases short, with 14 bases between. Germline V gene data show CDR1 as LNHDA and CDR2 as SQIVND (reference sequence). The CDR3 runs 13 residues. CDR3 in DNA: TGTGCCAGTAGGATCCCCCAGGGCCATGAGCAGTTCTTC. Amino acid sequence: CASRIPQGHEQFF.

CDR3 sequence (DNA): TGTGCCTGGAGCTCCGGGACAGGGAGCCACGAGCAGTACTTC. The encoded protein is CAWSSGTGSHEQYF. The rearrangement joins TRBV30 to TRBJ2-7, with 9 bases matching TRBD1. J gave up 5 bases and V 3 bases, and 8 bases lay outside the gene matches. The CDR3 extends over 14 amino acids. CDR1 is GTSNPN, CDR2 SVGIG, per germline (reference sequence).

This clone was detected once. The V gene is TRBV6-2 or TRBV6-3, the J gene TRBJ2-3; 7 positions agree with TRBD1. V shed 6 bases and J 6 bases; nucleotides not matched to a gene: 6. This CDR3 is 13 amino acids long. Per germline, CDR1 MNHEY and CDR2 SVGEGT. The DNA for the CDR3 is TGTGCCAGCAGCAGACAGGGTGCGGATACGCAGTATTTT. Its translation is CASSRQGADTQYF.

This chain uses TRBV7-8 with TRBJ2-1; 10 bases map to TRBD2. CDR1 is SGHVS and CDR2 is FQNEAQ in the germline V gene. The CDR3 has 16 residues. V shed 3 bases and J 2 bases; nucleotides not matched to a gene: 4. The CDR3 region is CASSLSLAGAYNEQFF. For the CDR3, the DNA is TGTGCCAGCAGCTTGTCCCTAGCGGGAGCCTACAATGAGCAGTTCTTC.

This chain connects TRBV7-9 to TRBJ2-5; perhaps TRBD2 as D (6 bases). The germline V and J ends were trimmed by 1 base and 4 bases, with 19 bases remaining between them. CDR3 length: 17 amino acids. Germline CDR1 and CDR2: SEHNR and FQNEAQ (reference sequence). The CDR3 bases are TGTGCCAGCAGCTTAGTTGGGGGGTTGGCGGGCGGAGAGACCCAGTACTTC. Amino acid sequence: CASSLVGGLAGGETQYF.

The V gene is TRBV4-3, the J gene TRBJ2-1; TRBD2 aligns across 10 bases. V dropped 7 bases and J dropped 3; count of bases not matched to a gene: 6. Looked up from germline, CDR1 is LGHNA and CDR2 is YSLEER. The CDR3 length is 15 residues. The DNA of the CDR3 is TGCGCCAGCACTCCGATAGCGGGAGGCTACAATGAGCAGTTCTTC. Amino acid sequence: CASTPIAGGYNEQFF.

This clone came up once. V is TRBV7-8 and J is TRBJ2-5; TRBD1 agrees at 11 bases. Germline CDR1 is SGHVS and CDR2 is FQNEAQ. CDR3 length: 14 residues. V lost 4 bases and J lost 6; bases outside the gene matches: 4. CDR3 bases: TGTGCCAGCAGCTGGACAGGGGGCGAGCAGACCCAGTACTTC. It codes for CASSWTGGEQTQYF.

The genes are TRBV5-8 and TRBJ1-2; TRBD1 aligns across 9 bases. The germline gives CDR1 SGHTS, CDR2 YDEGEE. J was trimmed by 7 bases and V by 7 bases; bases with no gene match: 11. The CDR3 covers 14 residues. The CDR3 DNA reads TGTGCCAGCGGTATCCTACAGGGGGCGGCTGGCTACACCTTC. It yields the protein CASGILQGAAGYTF.

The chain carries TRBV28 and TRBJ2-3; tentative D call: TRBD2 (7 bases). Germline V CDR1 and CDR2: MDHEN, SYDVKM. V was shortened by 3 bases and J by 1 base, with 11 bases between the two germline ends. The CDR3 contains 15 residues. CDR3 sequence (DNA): TGTGCCAGCAGTTTGGGGGGGCCGGGCACAGATACGCAGTATTTT. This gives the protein CASSLGGPGTDTQYF. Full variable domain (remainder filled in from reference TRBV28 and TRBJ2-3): DVKVTQSSRYLVKRTGEKVFLECVQDMDHENMFWYRQDPGLGLRLIYFSYDVKMKEKGDIPEGYSVSREKKERFSLILESASTNQTSMYLCASSLGGPGTDTQYFGPGTRLTVL.

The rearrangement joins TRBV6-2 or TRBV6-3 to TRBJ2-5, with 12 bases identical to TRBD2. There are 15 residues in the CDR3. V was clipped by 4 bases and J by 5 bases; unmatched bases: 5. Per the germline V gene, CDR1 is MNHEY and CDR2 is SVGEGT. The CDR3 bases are TGTGCCAGCAGTTCCAGACTAGCGGGAGTTGAGACCCAGTACTTC. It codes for CASSSRLAGVETQYF.

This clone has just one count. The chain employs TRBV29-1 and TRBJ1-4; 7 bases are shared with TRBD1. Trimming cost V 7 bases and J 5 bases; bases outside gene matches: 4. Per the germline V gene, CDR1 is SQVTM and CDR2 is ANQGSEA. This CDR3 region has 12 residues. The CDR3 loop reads CSGGTANEKLFF. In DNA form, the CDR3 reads TGCAGCGGGGGGACAGCGAATGAAAAACTGTTTTTT.

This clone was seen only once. For the CDR3, the DNA is TGTGCCTTACCTAGGACAGGAACGAACACTGAAGCTTTCTTT. Amino acid sequence: CALPRTGTNTEAFF. This sequence joins TRBV30 and TRBJ1-1; 7 nucleotides align to TRBD1. CDR3 size: 14 residues. V lost 7 bases, J lost 1 base, and 9 bases stayed unmatched. CDR1 is GTSNPN and CDR2 is SVGIG in the germline V gene (reference sequence). Full variable domain (outside the CDR3, taken from reference TRBV30 and TRBJ1-1): SQTIHQWPATLVQPVGSPLSLECTVEGTSNPNLYWYRQAAGRGLQLLFYSVGIGQISSEVPQNLSASRPQDRQFILSSKKLLLSDSGFYLCALPRTGTNTEAFFGQGTRLTVV.

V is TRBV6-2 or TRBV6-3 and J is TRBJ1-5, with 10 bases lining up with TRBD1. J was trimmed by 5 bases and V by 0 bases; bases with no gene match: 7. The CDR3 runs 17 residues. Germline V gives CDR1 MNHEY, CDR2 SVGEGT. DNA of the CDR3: TGTGCCAGCAGTTACTCGATTGGACAGGGGGTCGATCAGCCCCAGCATTTT. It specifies CASSYSIGQGVDQPQHF.

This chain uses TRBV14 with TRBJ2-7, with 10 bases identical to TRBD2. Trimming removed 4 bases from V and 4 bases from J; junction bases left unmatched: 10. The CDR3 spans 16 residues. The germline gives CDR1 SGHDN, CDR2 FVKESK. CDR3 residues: CASSPLATSGTYEQYF. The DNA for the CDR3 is TGTGCCAGCAGCCCCTTGGCAACTAGCGGGACGTACGAGCAGTACTTC.